This T cell receptor beta chain was recorded in a study of CD8+ T cells in alopecia areata. Specified treatment: oral pan-JAK inhibitor, 5-10 mg twice daily. RNA, once extracted, was reverse transcribed into cDNA for use as the sequencing template. Profiling relied on immunoSEQ multiplex PCR, and the TCRdb table lists in-frame clones only, not all of them. The sample carries approximately 210,000 clones, 64% recorded once. The CDR3 has 13 amino acids. Germline V gene data show CDR1 as GTSNPN and CDR2 as SVGIG (reference sequence). Between the trimmed V and J ends, which lost 4 bases and 6 bases, there was a span of 15 bases.

V is TRBV30 and J is TRBJ1-2; D unresolved. The specimen was CD4+ T cells sorted from blood, collected at week 4, from a patient treated with tofacitinib. The receptor comes from a human donor with alopecia areata. The CDR3: CAWIRPLKHGYTF. The CDR3, as DNA: TGTGCCTGGATTCGGCCCCTTAAGCATGGCTACACCTTC.